The text below deals with one T cell receptor beta chain. This clonotype showed up many times. The antigen it binds to is not known. No much larger clone is present one base from it, and per-base qualities are unavailable. Library construction relied on 5' RACE. Sequencing took place on an Illumina HiSeq 2000. A universal primer binding site was introduced by template switching, and a unique molecular identifier was present in the final cDNA, enabling accurate counting of TCR cDNA molecules. Specific primers in the conserved constant-segment region were used to synthesize first-strand cDNA for TCR alpha and beta chains. To control for contamination, every cDNA library was double barcoded, receiving both a SMART-Mk sample barcode and Illumina barcodes. Two successive PCR steps introduced TruSeq adapter sequences along with Illumina sample barcodes. TCR alpha and beta cDNA libraries were sequenced on the Illumina HiSeq platform with custom primers. As for the authors' bioinformatics: MiGEC was used to process raw reads and extract unique molecular identifiers, and MiXCR was used to find CDR3 positions. Recombination models were inferred per individual with the repgenHMM and IGoR tools using an EM algorithm. Shared clonotype analysis was performed with the tcR package in R, normalizing sharing by the product of cloneset sizes. To study raw recombination free of thymic and clonal selection effects, out-of-frame nonproductive sequences were analyzed. TCRdb itself trimmed the public reads at Q25 with fastp, ran MiXCR and retained productive beta chains. Each CDR3 protein gets just one entry, which takes the most common genes and DNA from the rows behind it. TCRdb, not the authors, supplied the V and J calls. Here the sample has 120,000 to 150,000 distinct CDR3 sequences; roughly 3.3% occur a single time. Of the sample, approximately 7.6% falls within the top ten clones.

All donors were healthy Caucasians. Using Miltenyi CD45RO+ enrichment and human naive T-cell isolation kits, memory (CD45RO+) and naive T cells were isolated from PBMC. Cut back by 1 base and 9 bases, the V and J ends lie 13 bases apart. The CDR3 holds 14 amino acids from the cysteine to the phenylalanine. Only the CDR3 DNA stays, 42 bases, in frame from base 1. Sequences LNHNV (CDR1) and YYDKDF (CDR2) are obtained from the germline V gene (reference sequence). This sample is drawn from a study of identical twins listed by TCRdb under 2016. About the full investigation: To test whether fetal clonotypes persist, this study deep-sequenced TCR alpha and beta repertoires from monozygotic twins, from unrelated adults of various ages, and from cord blood. To rule out contamination, the twin experiments were replicated at different times with different library preparation protocols. What the work shows at the level of the full study, not this receptor alone: Fewer insertions were carried by abundant cord blood beta clonotypes, a similar but weaker trend appeared in young adult naive repertoires, and no such trend appeared in memory repertoires. Invariant T cells such as MAIT and iNKT could partly confound zero-insertion analyses, although diverse VJ usage argued against such confounding for most clonotypes. Excess twin sharing in beta out-of-frame sequences was weaker because fewer shared sequences lowered the signal-to-noise ratio. Conclusions relied on cross-sectional statistical analysis, since the same donors could not be followed over many years. Compared with coincidental sharing between unrelated individuals, out-of-frame TCR alpha sequences shared between twins showed an excess of sequences with low generation probability. Out-of-frame TCR alpha sharing in monozygotic twins was systematically underestimated by recombination models, whereas sharing between unrelated individuals was in agreement with the recombination models.

The chain is encoded by TRBV15 joined to TRBJ2-1; the D gene is possibly TRBD1 or TRBD2, each agreeing over 5 bases. The sequence was collected from a man aged 18 to 29 in good health. The sample comprised memory T cells sorted from blood. The label giving this sample's cell subset or site can be read as: CD45RO+ enriched T cells. The bases read TGTGCCACCAGCAGAGGCCAGCTAGGGACTGAGCAGTTCTTC. Its translation is CATSRGQLGTEQFF.